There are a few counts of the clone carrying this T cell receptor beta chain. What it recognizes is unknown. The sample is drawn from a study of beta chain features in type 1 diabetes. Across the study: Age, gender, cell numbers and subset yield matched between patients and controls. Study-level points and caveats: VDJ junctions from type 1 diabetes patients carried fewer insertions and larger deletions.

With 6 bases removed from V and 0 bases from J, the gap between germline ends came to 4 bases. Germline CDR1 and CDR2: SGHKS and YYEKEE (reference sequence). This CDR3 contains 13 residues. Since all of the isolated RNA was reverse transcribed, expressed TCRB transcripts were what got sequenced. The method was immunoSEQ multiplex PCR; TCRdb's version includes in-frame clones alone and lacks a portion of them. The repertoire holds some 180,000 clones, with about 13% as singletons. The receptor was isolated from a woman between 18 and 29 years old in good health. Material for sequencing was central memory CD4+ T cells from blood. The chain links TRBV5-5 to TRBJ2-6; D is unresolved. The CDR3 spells CASTVSGANVLTF. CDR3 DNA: TGTGCCAGCACCGTCTCTGGGGCCAACGTCCTGACTTTC.